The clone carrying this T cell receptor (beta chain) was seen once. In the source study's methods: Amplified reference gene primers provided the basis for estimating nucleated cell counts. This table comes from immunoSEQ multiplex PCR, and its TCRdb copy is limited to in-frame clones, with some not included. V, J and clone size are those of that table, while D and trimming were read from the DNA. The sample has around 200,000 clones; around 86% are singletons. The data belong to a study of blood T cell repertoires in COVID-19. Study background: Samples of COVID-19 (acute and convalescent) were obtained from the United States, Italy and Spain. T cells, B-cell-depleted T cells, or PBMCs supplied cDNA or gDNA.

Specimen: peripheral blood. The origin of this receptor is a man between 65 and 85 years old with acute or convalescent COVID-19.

The CDR3 sequence is CASSDSPGFSPLHF. DNA of the CDR3: TGTGCCAGCAGTGACTCGCCAGGGTTTTCACCCCTCCACTTT. The V call is TRBV6-4, the J call TRBJ1-6; D may be TRBD1 (5 bases). Trimming left V 0 bases short and J 9 bases short, with 9 bases between. The germline V gene has CDR1 MRHNA and CDR2 SNTAGT. CDR3 length: 14 residues.